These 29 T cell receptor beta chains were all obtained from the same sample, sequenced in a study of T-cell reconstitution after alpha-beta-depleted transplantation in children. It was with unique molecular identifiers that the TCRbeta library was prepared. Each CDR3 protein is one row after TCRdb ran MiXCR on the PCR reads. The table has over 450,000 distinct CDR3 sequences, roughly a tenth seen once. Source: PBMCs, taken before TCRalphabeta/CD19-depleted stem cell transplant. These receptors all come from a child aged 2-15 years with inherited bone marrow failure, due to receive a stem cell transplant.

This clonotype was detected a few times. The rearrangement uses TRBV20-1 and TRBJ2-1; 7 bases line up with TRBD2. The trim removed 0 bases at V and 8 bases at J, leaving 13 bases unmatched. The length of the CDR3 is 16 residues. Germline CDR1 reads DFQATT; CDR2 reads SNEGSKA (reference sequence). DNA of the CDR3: TGCAGTGCTAGAGAGGTACCTAGCGGCCAATTGGATGAGCAGTTCTTC. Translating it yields CSAREVPSGQLDEQFF.

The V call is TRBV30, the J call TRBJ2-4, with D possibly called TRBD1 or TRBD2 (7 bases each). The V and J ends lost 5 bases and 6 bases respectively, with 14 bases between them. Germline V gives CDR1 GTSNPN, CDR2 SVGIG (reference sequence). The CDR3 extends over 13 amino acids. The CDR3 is CAWAQGEGNIQYF. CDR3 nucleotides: TGTGCCTGGGCCCAGGGGGAGGGAAACATTCAGTACTTC.

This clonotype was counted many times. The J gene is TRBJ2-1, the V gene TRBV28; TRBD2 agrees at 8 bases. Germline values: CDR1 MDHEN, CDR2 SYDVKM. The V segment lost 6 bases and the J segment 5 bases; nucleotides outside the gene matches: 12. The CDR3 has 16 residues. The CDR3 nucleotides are TGTGCCAGCAGCCAAACTAGCGGAGGCCCCCACAATGAGCAGTTCTTC. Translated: CASSQTSGGPHNEQFF.

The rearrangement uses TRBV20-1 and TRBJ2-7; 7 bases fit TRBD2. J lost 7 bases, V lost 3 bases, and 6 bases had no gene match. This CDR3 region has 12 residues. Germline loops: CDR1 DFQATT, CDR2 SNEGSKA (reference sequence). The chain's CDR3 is CSASREEREQYF. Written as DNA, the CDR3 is TGCAGTGCTAGCCGGGAGGAAAGGGAGCAGTACTTC.

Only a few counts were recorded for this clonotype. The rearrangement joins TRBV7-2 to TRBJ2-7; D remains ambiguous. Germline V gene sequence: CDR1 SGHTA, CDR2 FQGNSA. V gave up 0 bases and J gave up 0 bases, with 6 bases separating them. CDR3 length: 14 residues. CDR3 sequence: CASSLARLSYEQYF. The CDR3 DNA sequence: TGTGCCAGCAGCTTAGCTAGGCTCTCCTACGAGCAGTACTTC.

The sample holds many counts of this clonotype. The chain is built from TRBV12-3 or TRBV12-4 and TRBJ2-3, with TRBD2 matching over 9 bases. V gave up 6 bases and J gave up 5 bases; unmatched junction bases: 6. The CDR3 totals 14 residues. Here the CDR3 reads CASSPNSGRDTQYF. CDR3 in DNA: TGTGCCAGCAGCCCAAATAGCGGGAGAGATACGCAGTATTTT.

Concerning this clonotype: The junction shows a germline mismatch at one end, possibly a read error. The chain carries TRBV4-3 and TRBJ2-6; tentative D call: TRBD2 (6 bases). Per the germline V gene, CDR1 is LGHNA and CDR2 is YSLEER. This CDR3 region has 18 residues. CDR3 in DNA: TGCGCCAGCAGCGGTCAGACTAGAAGCCTTTCTGCGGCCAACGTCCTGACTTTC. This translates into CASSGQTRSLSAANVLTF.

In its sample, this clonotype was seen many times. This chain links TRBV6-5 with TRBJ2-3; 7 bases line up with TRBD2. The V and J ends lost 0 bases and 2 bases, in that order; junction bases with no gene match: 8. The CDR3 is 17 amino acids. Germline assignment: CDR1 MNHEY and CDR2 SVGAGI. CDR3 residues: CASSYSGGSRDTDTQYF. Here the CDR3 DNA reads TGTGCCAGCAGTTACTCCGGGGGGAGTCGTGACACAGATACGCAGTATTTT.

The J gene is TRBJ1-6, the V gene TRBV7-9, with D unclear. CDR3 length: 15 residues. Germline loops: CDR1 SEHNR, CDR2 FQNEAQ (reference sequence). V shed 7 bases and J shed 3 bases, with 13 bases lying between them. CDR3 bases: TGTGCCAGCAACCATTGGCGGTACTATAATTCACCCCTCCACTTT. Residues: CASNHWRYYNSPLHF.

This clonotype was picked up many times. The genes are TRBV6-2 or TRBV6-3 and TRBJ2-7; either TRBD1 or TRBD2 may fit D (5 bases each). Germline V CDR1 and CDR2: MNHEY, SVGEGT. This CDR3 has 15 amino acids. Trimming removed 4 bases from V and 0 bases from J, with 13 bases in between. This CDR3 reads CASSSPGRRSYEQYF. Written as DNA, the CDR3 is TGTGCCAGCAGTTCTCCGGGACGGCGCTCCTACGAGCAGTACTTC.

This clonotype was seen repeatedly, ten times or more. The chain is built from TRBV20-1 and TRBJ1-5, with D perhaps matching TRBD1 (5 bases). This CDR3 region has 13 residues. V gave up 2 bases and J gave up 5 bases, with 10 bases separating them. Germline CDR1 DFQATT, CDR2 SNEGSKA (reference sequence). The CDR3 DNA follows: TGCAGTGCTAGATTGCAGGGCTATCAGCCCCAGCATTTT. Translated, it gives CSARLQGYQPQHF.

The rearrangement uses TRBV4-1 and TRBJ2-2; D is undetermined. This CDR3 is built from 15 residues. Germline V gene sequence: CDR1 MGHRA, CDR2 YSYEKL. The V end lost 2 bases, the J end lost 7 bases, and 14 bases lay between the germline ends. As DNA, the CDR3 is TGCGCCAGCAGCCAATTCTTGGCTTCGCTCGGGGAGCTGTTTTTT. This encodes CASSQFLASLGELFF.

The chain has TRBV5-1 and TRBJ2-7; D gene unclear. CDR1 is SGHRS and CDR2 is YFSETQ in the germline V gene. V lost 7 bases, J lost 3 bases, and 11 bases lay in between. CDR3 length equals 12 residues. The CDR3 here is CASRDRVYEQYF. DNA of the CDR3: TGCGCCAGCCGTGATAGGGTCTACGAGCAGTACTTC.

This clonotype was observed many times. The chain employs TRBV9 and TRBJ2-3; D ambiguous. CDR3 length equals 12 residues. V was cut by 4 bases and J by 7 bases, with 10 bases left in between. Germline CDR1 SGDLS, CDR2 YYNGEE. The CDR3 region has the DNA TGTGCCAGCAGCCCCGGCCTAAATACGCAGTATTTT. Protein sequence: CASSPGLNTQYF.

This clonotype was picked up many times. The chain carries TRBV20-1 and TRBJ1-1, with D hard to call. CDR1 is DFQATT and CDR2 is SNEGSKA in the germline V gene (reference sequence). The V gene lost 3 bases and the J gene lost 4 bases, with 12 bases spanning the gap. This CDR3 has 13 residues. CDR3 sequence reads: CSASYWAGTEAFF. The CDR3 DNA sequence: TGCAGTGCTAGTTATTGGGCTGGCACTGAAGCTTTCTTT.

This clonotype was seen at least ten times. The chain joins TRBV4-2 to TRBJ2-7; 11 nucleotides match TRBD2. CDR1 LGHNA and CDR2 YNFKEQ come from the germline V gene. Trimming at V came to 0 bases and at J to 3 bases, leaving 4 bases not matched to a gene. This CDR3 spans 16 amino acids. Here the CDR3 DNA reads TGTGCCAGCAGCCAAGAGGGGACTAGCGGCGTCTACGAGCAGTACTTC. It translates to CASSQEGTSGVYEQYF.

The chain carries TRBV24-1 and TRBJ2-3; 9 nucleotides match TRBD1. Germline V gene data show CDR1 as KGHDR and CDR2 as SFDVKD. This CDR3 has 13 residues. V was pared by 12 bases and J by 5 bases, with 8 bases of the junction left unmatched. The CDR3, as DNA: TGTGCCTCCGCATGGGACAGGGAAGATACGCAGTATTTT. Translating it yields CASAWDREDTQYF.

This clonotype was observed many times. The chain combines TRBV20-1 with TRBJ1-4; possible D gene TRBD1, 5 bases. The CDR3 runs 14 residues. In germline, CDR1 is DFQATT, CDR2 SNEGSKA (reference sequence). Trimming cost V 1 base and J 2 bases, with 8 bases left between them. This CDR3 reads CSARGGSTNEKLFF. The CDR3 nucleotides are TGCAGTGCTAGAGGGGGGTCTACTAATGAAAAACTGTTTTTT.

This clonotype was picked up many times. In DNA form, the CDR3 reads TGTGCCAGCAGCCCTGCCGGTGAAGCTTTCTTT. It specifies CASSPAGEAFF. V gene TRBV7-9 combines with J gene TRBJ1-1, with D unresolved. The CDR3 has 11 amino acids. Germline V gene lookup returns CDR1 SEHNR and CDR2 FQNEAQ (reference sequence). The V end was cut by 5 bases, the J end by 7 bases, with 8 bases between. Based on the CDR3 plus reference TRBV7-9 and TRBJ1-1, the full variable domain is DTGVSQNPRHKITKRGQNVTFRCDPISEHNRLYWYRQTLGQGPEFLTYFQNEAQLEKSRLLSDRFSAERPKGSFSTLEIQRTEQGDSAMYLCASSPAGEAFFGQGTRLTVV.

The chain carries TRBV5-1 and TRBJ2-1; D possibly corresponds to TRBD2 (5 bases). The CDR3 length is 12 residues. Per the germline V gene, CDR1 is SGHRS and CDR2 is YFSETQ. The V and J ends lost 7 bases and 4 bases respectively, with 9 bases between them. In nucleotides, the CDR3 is TGCGCCAGCGCGACTAAATACAATGAGCAGTTCTTC. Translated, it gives CASATKYNEQFF.

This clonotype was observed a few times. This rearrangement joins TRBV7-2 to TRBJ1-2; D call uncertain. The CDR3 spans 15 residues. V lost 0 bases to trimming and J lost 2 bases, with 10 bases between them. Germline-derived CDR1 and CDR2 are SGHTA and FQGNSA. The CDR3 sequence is CASSLAGYENYGYTF. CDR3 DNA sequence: TGTGCCAGCAGCTTAGCAGGGTACGAAAACTATGGCTACACCTTC. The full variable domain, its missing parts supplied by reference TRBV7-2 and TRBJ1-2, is GAGVSQSPSNKVTEKGKDVELRCDPISGHTALYWYRQSLGQGLEFLIYFQGNSAPDKSGLPSDRFSAERTGGSVSTLTIQRTQQEDSAVYLCASSLAGYENYGYTFGSGTRLTVV.

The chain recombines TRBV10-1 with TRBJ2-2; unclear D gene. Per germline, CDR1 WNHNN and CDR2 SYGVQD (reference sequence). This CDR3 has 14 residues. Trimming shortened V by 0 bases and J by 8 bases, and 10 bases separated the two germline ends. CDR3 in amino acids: CASSESGFLGELFF. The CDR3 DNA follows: TGCGCCAGCAGTGAGTCCGGCTTCTTAGGGGAGCTGTTTTTT.

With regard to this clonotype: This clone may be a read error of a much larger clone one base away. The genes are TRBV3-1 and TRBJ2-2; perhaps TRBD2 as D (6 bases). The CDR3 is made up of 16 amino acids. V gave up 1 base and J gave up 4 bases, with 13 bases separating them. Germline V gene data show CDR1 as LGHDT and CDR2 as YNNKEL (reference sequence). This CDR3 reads CASSQVGGVATGELFF. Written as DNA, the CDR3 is TGTGCCAGCAGCCAAGTCGGGGGAGTGGCCACCGGGGAGCTGTTTTTT. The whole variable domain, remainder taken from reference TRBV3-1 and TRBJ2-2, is DTAVSQTPKYLVTQMGNDKSIKCEQNLGHDTMYWYKQDSKKFLKIMFSYNNKELIINETVPNRFSPKSPDKAHLNLHINSLELGDSAVYFCASSQVGGVATGELFFGEGSRLTVL.

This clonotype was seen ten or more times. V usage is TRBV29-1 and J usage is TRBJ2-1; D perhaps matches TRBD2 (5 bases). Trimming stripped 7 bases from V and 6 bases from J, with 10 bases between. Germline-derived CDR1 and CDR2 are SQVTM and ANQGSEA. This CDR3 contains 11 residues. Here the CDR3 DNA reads TGCAGCGGAGAGGGAAGCAATGAGCAGTTCTTC. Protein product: CSGEGSNEQFF.

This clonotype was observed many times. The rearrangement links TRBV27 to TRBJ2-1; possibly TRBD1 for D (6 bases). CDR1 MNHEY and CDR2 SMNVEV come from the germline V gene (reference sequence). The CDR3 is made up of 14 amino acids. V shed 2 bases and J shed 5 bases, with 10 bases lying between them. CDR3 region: CASSLLQGNNEQFF. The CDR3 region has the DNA TGTGCCAGCAGTTTACTACAGGGAAACAATGAGCAGTTCTTC.

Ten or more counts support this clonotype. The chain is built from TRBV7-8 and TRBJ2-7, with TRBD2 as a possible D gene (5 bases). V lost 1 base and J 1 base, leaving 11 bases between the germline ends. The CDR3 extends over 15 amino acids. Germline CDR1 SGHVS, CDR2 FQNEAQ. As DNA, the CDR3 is TGTGCCAGCAGCTTAGAGGGAGCAGGTTCCTACGAGCAGTACTTC. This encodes CASSLEGAGSYEQYF.

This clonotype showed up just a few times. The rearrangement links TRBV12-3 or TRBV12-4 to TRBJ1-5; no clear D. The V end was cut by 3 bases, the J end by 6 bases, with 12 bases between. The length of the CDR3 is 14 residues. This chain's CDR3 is CASSFAGVGQPQHF. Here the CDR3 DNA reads TGTGCCAGCAGTTTTGCCGGGGTTGGTCAGCCCCAGCATTTT.

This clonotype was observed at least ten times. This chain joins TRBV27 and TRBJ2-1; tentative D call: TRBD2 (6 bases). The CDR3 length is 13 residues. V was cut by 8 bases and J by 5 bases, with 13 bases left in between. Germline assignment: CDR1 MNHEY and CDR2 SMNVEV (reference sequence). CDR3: CASGGSPHNEQFF. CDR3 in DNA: TGTGCCAGCGGGGGGAGTCCCCACAATGAGCAGTTCTTC.

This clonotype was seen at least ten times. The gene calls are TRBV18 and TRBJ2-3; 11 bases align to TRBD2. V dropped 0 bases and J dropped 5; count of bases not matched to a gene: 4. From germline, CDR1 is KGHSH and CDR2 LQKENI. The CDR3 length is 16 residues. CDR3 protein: CASSPPSGRAGDTQYF. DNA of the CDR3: TGTGCCAGCTCACCACCTAGCGGGAGGGCCGGAGATACGCAGTATTTT.